Each of the 17 T cell receptor beta chains below was sequenced from the same sample in a study of blood T cells in healthy people across ages. Using a J-beta primer mix together with a sample-barcoded 5' primer, a second PCR was run for about 6 to 11 cycles. TCRdb called the 5' RACE reads again in MiXCR, with one record for every CDR3 protein. The table has under 850,000 distinct CDR3 sequences, about 34% seen once. The specimen was blood. The source of these receptors is a man between 18 and 29 years old in good health.

The chain combines TRBV12-3 or TRBV12-4 with TRBJ1-5, with 10 bases matching TRBD1. There are 16 residues in the CDR3. V trimming: 6 bases; J trimming: 4 bases; junction bases outside the gene matches: 9. CDR3 region: CASSRRGTGANQPQHF. The CDR3 DNA reads as TGTGCCAGCAGCAGGAGAGGGACAGGGGCGAATCAGCCCCAGCATTTT.

This clonotype was detected a few times. Here the CDR3 DNA reads TGCGCCAGCCCGCCTCTAGCGGGGGGGTACAATGAGCAGTTCTTC. It translates to CASPPLAGGYNEQFF. The rearrangement links TRBV4-3 to TRBJ2-1, with 12 bases aligning to TRBD2. CDR1 and CDR2 from the germline V gene are LGHNA and YSLEER. There are 15 residues in the CDR3. The V segment lost 8 bases and the J segment 4 bases; nucleotides outside the gene matches: 6.

The V gene is TRBV9, the J gene TRBJ1-4; D is uncertain. Trimming pared 4 bases from V and 0 bases from J, leaving 10 bases between. Germline CDR1 reads SGDLS; CDR2 reads YYNGEE. CDR3 length equals 15 residues. CDR3 residues: CASSSGRSTNEKLFF. The CDR3 nucleotides read TGTGCCAGCAGCTCAGGCCGTTCAACTAATGAAAAACTGTTTTTT. The whole variable domain, filled in from reference TRBV9 and TRBJ1-4, reads DSGVTQTPKHLITATGQRVTLRCSPRSGDLSVYWYQQSLDQGLQFLIQYYNGEERAKGNILERFSAQQFPDLHSELNLSSLELGDSALYFCASSSGRSTNEKLFFGSGTQLSVL.

The V gene is TRBV20-1, the J gene TRBJ1-1; D is perhaps TRBD1 (6 bases). The ends were cut back, 1 base at V and 8 bases at J, with 14 bases in the middle. Per the germline V gene, CDR1 is DFQATT and CDR2 is SNEGSKA (reference sequence). This CDR3 contains 13 residues. This CDR3 is CSARGRGWDEAFF. CDR3 sequence (DNA): TGCAGTGCTAGAGGCAGGGGATGGGACGAAGCTTTCTTT.

This clonotype occurred many times. The rearrangement uses TRBV7-9 and TRBJ2-5; D is ambiguous. Germline loops: CDR1 SEHNR, CDR2 FQNEAQ (reference sequence). CDR3 size: 11 residues. Trimming took 6 bases from V and 5 from J, leaving 7 bases between them. The CDR3 sequence: CASSRVETQYF. CDR3 DNA sequence: TGTGCCAGCAGTAGGGTGGAGACCCAGTACTTC. The full variable domain, its missing parts supplied by reference TRBV7-9 and TRBJ2-5, is DTGVSQNPRHKITKRGQNVTFRCDPISEHNRLYWYRQTLGQGPEFLTYFQNEAQLEKSRLLSDRFSAERPKGSFSTLEIQRTEQGDSAMYLCASSRVETQYFGPGTRLLVL.

This clonotype was observed a handful of times. This chain links TRBV4-3 with TRBJ1-1; D is perhaps TRBD1 (6 bases). Germline CDR1 and CDR2: LGHNA and YSLEER. The V end was cut by 0 bases, the J end by 7 bases, with 15 bases between. There are 15 residues in the CDR3. The CDR3 sequence is CASSQDPGAPVEAFF. DNA for the CDR3: TGCGCCAGCAGCCAAGATCCGGGGGCTCCGGTTGAAGCTTTCTTT.

The V and J genes are TRBV7-6 and TRBJ1-5, with 10 bases lining up with TRBD1. V was clipped by 2 bases and J by 6 bases; unmatched bases: 4. Germline assignment: CDR1 SGHVS and CDR2 FNYEAQ. The CDR3 has 15 residues. CDR3 sequence (DNA): TGTGCCAGCAGCTTAAACGGACAGGGGGGTCAGCCCCAGCATTTT. This translates into CASSLNGQGGQPQHF.

The chain links TRBV7-9 to TRBJ2-4; D possibly corresponds to TRBD2 (5 bases). The germline V and J ends were trimmed by 3 bases and 13 bases, with 19 bases remaining between them. There are 14 residues in the CDR3. In germline, CDR1 is SEHNR, CDR2 FQNEAQ (reference sequence). Here the CDR3 reads CASSFGRAGIEQYF. In DNA, the CDR3 is TGTGCCAGCAGCTTCGGGCGGGCTGGGATAGAGCAGTACTTC.

This chain uses TRBV19 with TRBJ2-1; D possibly matches TRBD1 or TRBD2 (6 bases each). The DNA end lines up better with TRBJ2-7; the J call may be wrong. CDR3 size: 15 residues. Germline-derived CDR1 and CDR2 are LNHDA and SQIVND (reference sequence). CDR3 nucleotides: TGTGCCAGTATACCACGGGGGCAGGGAACTAATGAGCAGTACTTC. Residues: CASIPRGQGTNEQYF.

This clonotype came up once. The V and J genes are TRBV4-3 and TRBJ2-2, with D possibly matching TRBD2 (7 bases). The germline gives CDR1 LGHNA, CDR2 YSLEER. V was trimmed by 2 bases and J by 9 bases, leaving 13 bases between them. CDR3 size: 14 residues. The CDR3: CASSQSSGGRELFF. The CDR3 coding sequence is TGCGCCAGCAGCCAATCATCGGGGGGCAGGGAGCTGTTTTTT.

This clonotype was recorded a few times. In nucleotides, the CDR3 is TGCAGTGCTAAGGACAGGGTGGGAATTCAGCCCCAGCATTTT. It encodes CSAKDRVGIQPQHF. This chain links TRBV20-1 with TRBJ1-5, with 8 bases lining up with TRBD1. CDR1 and CDR2 (germline): DFQATT, SNEGSKA (reference sequence). Trimming removed 4 bases from V and 6 bases from J; junction bases left unmatched: 8. The CDR3 runs to 14 residues.

This clonotype came up a few times. The chain is built from TRBV7-2 and TRBJ2-3; D gene unclear. CDR3 size: 12 residues. The V and J ends lost 5 bases and 9 bases respectively, with 12 bases between them. Germline-derived CDR1 and CDR2 are SGHTA and FQGNSA. CDR3 nucleotides: TGTGCCAGCAGCCTCCCCCTACGAACGCAGTATTTT. The encoded protein is CASSLPLRTQYF.

This clonotype showed up many times. The chain uses TRBV20-1 and TRBJ2-1; 13 bases agree with TRBD2. Germline CDR1 and CDR2: DFQATT and SNEGSKA (reference sequence). Trimming took 0 bases from V and 2 from J; bases not matched to a gene: 7. The CDR3 is made up of 18 amino acids. The CDR3 here is CSARDRPGLAGAYNEQFF. The CDR3 bases are TGCAGTGCTAGAGACCGACCTGGACTAGCGGGGGCCTACAATGAGCAGTTCTTC.

The V and J genes are TRBV12-3 or TRBV12-4 and TRBJ1-3; D may be TRBD1 (6 bases). The V and J ends lost 4 bases and 0 bases respectively, with 10 bases between them. The CDR3 length is 15 residues. The CDR3 sequence: CASSSTGSSGNTIYF. CDR3 sequence (DNA): TGTGCCAGCAGTTCTACAGGGTCCTCTGGAAACACCATATATTTT.

Concerning this clonotype: It may be a read error: a sequence one base away is much more abundant. V is TRBV4-2 and J is TRBJ2-5; perhaps TRBD2 as D (5 bases). Looked up from germline, CDR1 is LGHNA and CDR2 is YNFKEQ. The CDR3 is 14 amino acids. The CDR3 DNA sequence: TGTACCAGCAGCCAAGATTCTGGCGGGGAGACCCAGTACTTC. This codes for CTSSQDSGGETQYF.

The V call is TRBV3-1, the J call TRBJ2-5; no firm D call. CDR1 is LGHDT and CDR2 is YNNKEL in the germline V gene (reference sequence). The CDR3 consists of 14 residues. V gave up 0 bases and J gave up 4 bases, with 9 bases separating them. The CDR3 coding sequence is TGTGCCAGCAGCCAAGATCTGGTCCGAGAGACCCAGTACTTC. It translates to CASSQDLVRETQYF.

This clonotype was observed a few times. The rearrangement links TRBV7-9 to TRBJ2-3; D perhaps matches TRBD2 (6 bases). The CDR3 runs to 15 residues. CDR1 and CDR2 from the germline V gene are SEHNR and FQNEAQ (reference sequence). V was pared by 4 bases and J by 3 bases, with 14 bases between. Here the CDR3 reads CASSWGTSPTDTQYF. CDR3 nucleotide sequence: TGTGCCAGCAGCTGGGGAACTAGCCCTACAGATACGCAGTATTTT.